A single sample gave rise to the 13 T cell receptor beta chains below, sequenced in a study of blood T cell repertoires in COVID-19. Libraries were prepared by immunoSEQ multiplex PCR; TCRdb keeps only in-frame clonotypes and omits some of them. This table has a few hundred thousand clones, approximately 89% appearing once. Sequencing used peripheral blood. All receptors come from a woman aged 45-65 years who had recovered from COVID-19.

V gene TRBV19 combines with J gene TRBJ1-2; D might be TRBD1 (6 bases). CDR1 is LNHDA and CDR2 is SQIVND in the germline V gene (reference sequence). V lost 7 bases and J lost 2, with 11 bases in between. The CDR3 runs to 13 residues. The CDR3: CASTDRINYGYTF. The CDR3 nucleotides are TGTGCCAGTACCGACAGGATAAACTATGGCTACACCTTC. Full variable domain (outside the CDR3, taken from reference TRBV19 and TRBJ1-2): DGGITQSPKYLFRKEGQNVTLSCEQNLNHDAMYWYRQDPGQGLRLIYYSQIVNDFQKGDIAEGYSVSREKKESFPLTVTSAQKNPTAFYLCASTDRINYGYTFGSGTRLTVV.

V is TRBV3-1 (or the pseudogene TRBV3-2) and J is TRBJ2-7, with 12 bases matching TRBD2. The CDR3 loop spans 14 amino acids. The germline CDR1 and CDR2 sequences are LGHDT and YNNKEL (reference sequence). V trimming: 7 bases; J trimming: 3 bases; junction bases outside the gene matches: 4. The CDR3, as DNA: TGTGCCAGCATGCCTAGCGGGGGGGTCTACGAGCAGTACTTC. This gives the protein CASMPSGGVYEQYF.

CDR3: CASSQSQLAGDYNEQFF. CDR3 DNA sequence: TGTGCCAGCAGCCAATCCCAGCTAGCTGGAGACTACAATGAGCAGTTCTTC. This rearrangement joins TRBV3-1 (or the pseudogene TRBV3-2) to TRBJ2-1; possibly TRBD2 for D (5 bases). Trimming stripped 2 bases from V and 3 bases from J, with 17 bases between. The CDR3 length is 17 residues. Per germline, CDR1 LGHDT and CDR2 YNNKEL (reference sequence).

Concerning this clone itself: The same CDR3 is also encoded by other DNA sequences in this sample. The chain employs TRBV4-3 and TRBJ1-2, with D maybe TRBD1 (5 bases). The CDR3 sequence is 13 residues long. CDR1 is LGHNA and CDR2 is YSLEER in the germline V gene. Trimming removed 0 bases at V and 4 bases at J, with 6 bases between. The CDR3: CASSQDRAYGYTF. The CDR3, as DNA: TGCGCCAGCAGCCAAGACAGGGCCTATGGCTACACCTTC.

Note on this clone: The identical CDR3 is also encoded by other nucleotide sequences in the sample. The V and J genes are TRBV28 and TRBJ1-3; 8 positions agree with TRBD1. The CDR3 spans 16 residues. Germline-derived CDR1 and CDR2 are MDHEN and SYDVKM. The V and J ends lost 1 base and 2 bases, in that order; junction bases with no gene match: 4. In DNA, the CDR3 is TGTGCCAGCAGTTTATCGGACAGGGCGCCTGGAAACACCATATATTTT. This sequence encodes CASSLSDRAPGNTIYF.

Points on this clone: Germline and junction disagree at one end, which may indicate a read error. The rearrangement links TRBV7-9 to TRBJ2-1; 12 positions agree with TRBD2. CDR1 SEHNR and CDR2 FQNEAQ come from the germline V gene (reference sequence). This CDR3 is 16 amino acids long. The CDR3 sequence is CANSFWTSGIDYEQFF. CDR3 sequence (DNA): TGTGCCAACAGCTTCTGGACTAGCGGGATAGACTATGAGCAGTTCTTC.

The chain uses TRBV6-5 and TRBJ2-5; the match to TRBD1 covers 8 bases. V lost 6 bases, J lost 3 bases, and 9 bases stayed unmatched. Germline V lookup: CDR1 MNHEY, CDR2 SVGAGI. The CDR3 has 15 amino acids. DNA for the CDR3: TGTGCCAGCAGGCCGGGACAGGCACCTAAAGAGACCCAGTACTTC. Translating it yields CASRPGQAPKETQYF.

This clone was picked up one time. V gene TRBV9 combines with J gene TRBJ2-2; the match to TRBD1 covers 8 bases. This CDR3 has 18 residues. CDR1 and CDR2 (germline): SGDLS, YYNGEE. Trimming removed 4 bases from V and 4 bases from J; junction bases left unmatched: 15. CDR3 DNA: TGTGCCAGCAGCATAGGTGTAGCAGGGGGCCTCGGCACCGGGGAGCTGTTTTTT. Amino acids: CASSIGVAGGLGTGELFF. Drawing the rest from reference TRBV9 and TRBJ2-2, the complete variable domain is DSGVTQTPKHLITATGQRVTLRCSPRSGDLSVYWYQQSLDQGLQFLIQYYNGEERAKGNILERFSAQQFPDLHSELNLSSLELGDSALYFCASSIGVAGGLGTGELFFGEGSRLTVL.

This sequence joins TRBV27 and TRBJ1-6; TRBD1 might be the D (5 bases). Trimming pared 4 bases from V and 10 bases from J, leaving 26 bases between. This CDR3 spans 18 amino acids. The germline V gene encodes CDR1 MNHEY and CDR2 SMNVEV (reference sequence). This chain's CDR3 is CASSSRFQGLDYTSPLHF. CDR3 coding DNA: TGTGCCAGCAGTTCGCGCTTTCAGGGCCTTGATTATACATCACCCCTCCACTTT.

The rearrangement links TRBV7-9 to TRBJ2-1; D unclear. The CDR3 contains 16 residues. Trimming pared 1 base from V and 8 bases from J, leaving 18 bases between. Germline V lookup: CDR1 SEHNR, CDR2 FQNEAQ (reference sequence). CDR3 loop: CASSLGAVYLSDEQFF. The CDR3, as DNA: TGTGCCAGCAGCTTAGGCGCTGTATATTTGAGTGATGAGCAGTTCTTC.

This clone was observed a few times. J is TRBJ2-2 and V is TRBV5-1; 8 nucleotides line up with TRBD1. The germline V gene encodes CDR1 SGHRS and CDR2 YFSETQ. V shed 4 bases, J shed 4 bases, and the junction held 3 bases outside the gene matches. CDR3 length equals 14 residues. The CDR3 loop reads CASSLGQATGELFF. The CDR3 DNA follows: TGCGCCAGCAGCCTGGGACAGGCCACCGGGGAGCTGTTTTTT.

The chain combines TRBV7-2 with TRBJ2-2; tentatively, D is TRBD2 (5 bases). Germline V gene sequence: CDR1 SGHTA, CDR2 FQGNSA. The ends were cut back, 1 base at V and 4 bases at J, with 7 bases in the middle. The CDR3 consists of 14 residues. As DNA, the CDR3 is TGTGCCAGCAGCTTAGAGAGCGGCACCGGGGAGCTGTTTTTT. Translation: CASSLESGTGELFF.

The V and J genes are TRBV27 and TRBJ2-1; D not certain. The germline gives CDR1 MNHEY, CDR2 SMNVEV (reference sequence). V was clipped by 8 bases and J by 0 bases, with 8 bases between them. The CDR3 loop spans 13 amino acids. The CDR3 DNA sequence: TGTGCCAGCGGGCCAGGCTCCTACAATGAGCAGTTCTTC. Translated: CASGPGSYNEQFF.